This T cell receptor beta chain was obtained from a study of cytomegalovirus exposure and HLA in healthy donors. Overall study context: The same platform as the roughly 630 first-cohort repertoires was used for the 100 to 150 validation repertoires, a later analysis reported.

Regarding the study as a whole: The tendency of first-cohort TCR clusters to co-occur in the 120 or so validation repertoires emerged from a later analysis. Reported performance of the classifier showed diagnosis of cytomegalovirus status with high specificity and sensitivity. Overall, approximately 150 TCR beta chains were annotated as cytomegalovirus-associated.

The CDR3 consists of 12 residues. Germline CDR1 reads MDHEN; CDR2 reads SYDVKM. V lost 8 bases, J lost 2 bases, and 7 bases lay in between. Using immunoSEQ multiplex PCR, the repertoire was profiled, and TCRdb retains in-frame clones only, with some absent. The repertoire holds some 69,000 clones, roughly 95% seen once, with roughly 5% in the top ten. As to this clone: Its antigen remains unidentified.

The material sequenced was PBMCs. The chain couples TRBV28 to TRBJ1-5; D gene unclear. This clonotype originated in a young woman in good health and CMV-seropositive. As DNA, the CDR3 is TGTGCCAGCGGAGGAGGCAATCAGCCCCAGCATTTT. It specifies CASGGGNQPQHF.